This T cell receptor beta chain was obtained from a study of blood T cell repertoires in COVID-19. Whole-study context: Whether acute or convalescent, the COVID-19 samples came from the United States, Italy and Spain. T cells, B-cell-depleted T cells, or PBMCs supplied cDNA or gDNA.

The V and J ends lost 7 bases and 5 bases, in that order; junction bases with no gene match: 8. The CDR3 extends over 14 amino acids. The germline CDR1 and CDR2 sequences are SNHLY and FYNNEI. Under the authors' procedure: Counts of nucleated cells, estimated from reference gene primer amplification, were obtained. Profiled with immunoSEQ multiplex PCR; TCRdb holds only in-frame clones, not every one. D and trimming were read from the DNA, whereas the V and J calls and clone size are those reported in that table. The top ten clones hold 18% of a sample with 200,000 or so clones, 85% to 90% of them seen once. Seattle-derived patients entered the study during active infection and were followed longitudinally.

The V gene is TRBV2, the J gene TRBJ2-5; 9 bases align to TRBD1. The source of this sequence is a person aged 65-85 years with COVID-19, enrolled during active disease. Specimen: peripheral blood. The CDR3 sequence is CASTQDRGEETQYF. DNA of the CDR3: TGTGCCAGCACTCAGGACAGGGGTGAGGAGACCCAGTACTTC.